The next 9 T cell receptor beta chains were all read from a single sample in a study of shared clonotypes between healthy human individuals. Here immunoSEQ multiplex PCR was the method, and the copy in TCRdb shows in-frame clones only, minus some. Found here are approximately 940,000 clones, 76% of them singletons; the top ten hold around 1.4%. The sample taken for sequencing was memory CD4+ T cells sorted from blood. As to subset: CD45RA-negative fraction. Receptor source: a man younger than 35 in good health.

The chain employs TRBV19 and TRBJ1-4; D unresolved. The germline V gene has CDR1 LNHDA and CDR2 SQIVND (reference sequence). This CDR3 spans 13 amino acids. With 9 bases removed from V and 7 bases from J, the gap between germline ends came to 15 bases. Written as DNA, the CDR3 is TGTGCCAGCAACGTAGGGAGCCGTGAAAAACTGTTTTTT. Translated, it gives CASNVGSREKLFF. The complete variable domain, with remaining parts taken from reference TRBV19 and TRBJ1-4, reads DGGITQSPKYLFRKEGQNVTLSCEQNLNHDAMYWYRQDPGQGLRLIYYSQIVNDFQKGDIAEGYSVSREKKESFPLTVTSAQKNPTAFYLCASNVGSREKLFFGSGTQLSVL.

The chain recombines TRBV19 with TRBJ2-5, with a possible D match to TRBD2 (7 bases). V was shortened by 6 bases and J by 3 bases, with 17 bases between the two germline ends. The CDR3 is made up of 15 amino acids. Germline CDR1 is LNHDA and CDR2 is SQIVND (reference sequence). The CDR3 protein is CASSGGGAGEETQYF. In DNA form, the CDR3 reads TGTGCCAGTAGCGGTGGGGGGGCAGGAGAAGAGACCCAGTACTTC.

The chain combines TRBV6-5 with TRBJ2-5; D remains ambiguous. This CDR3 is built from 12 residues. CDR1 MNHEY and CDR2 SVGAGI come from the germline V gene. V was shortened by 6 bases and J by 5 bases, with 10 bases between the two germline ends. For the CDR3, the DNA is TGTGCCAGCAGCCCTCTGGGGGAGACCCAGTACTTC. Translated, it gives CASSPLGETQYF.

CDR3 residues: CASSKGTQNTEAFF. For the CDR3, the DNA is TGCGCCAGCAGCAAAGGGACGCAGAACACTGAAGCTTTCTTT. This chain links TRBV5-1 with TRBJ1-1; TRBD1 might be the D (5 bases). Trimming took 4 bases from V and 1 from J, leaving 11 bases between them. Germline values: CDR1 SGHRS, CDR2 YFSETQ. This CDR3 is 14 amino acids long. Full variable domain (remainder filled in from reference TRBV5-1 and TRBJ1-1): KAGVTQTPRYLIKTRGQQVTLSCSPISGHRSVSWYQQTPGQGLQFLFEYFSETQRNKGNFPGRFSGRQFSNSRSEMNVSTLELGDSALYLCASSKGTQNTEAFFGQGTRLTVV.

The genes are TRBV27 and TRBJ2-1; no clear D gene. The CDR3 totals 11 residues. The V gene's germline CDR1 is MNHEY and CDR2 SMNVEV (reference sequence). Trimming stripped 4 bases from V and 7 bases from J, with 5 bases between. The CDR3 sequence: CASSSLNEQFF. For the CDR3, the DNA is TGTGCCAGCAGTTCTTTAAATGAGCAGTTCTTC.

This clone was recorded once. The V gene is TRBV28, the J gene TRBJ1-2; 7 bases match TRBD1. The CDR3 has 13 residues. V lost 6 bases and J lost 7; bases outside the gene matches: 8. CDR1 and CDR2 from the germline V gene are MDHEN and SYDVKM. As DNA, the CDR3 is TGTGCCAGCAGCACGGAGGGGGCGCGTGGCTACACCTTC. This encodes CASSTEGARGYTF.

This sequence joins TRBV5-4 and TRBJ2-7, with D unresolved. Germline-derived CDR1 and CDR2 are SGHNT and YYREEE (reference sequence). V was cut by 0 bases and J by 6 bases, with 13 bases left in between. CDR3 length equals 14 residues. CDR3 protein: CASSLGIIQREQYF. The CDR3, as DNA: TGTGCCAGCAGCTTGGGGATCATTCAACGCGAGCAGTACTTC.

This clone was seen a single time. The gene calls are TRBV28 and TRBJ2-5; 7 nucleotides line up with TRBD2. The V segment lost 6 bases and the J segment 7 bases; nucleotides outside the gene matches: 17. The CDR3 consists of 16 residues. Germline V lookup: CDR1 MDHEN, CDR2 SYDVKM. The CDR3 DNA reads as TGTGCCAGCAGCCCCTCCAAGACGCTAGCGGCGATGACCCAGTACTTC. Translated: CASSPSKTLAAMTQYF.

The chain links TRBV5-8 to TRBJ2-3; D not resolved. Germline V gene data show CDR1 as SGHTS and CDR2 as YDEGEE. This CDR3 spans 15 amino acids. Trimming took 0 bases from V and 2 from J, leaving 10 bases between them. CDR3 sequence reads: CASSLGGGSTDTQYF. CDR3 coding DNA: TGTGCCAGCAGCTTGGGGGGTGGATCCACAGATACGCAGTATTTT.